A selection of T cell receptor beta chains follows, all from one sample in a study of OX40 agonist ivuxolimab in advanced cancers. The table came from immunoSEQ multiplex PCR; TCRdb's copy has only in-frame clones and leaves some out. The sample contains approximately 58,000 clones, less than 95% of which appear only once. Sequencing used CD4+ or CD8+ T cells sorted from blood, obtained in a trial of the OX40 agonist ivuxolimab. These receptors all come from an adult with an advanced solid tumor such as melanoma, head and neck, liver or kidney cancer. CDR3s include the opening cysteine and the closing phenylalanine or tryptophan. A D gene is named only where the DNA matches it firmly. Where a row states a size, it is once, few, many or the class of an expanded clone; other rows omit it.

clone size: .
V gene: TRBV11-2
J gene: TRBJ1-2
D gene: .
CDR3 protein: CASSLDLVTSYGYTF
CDR3 DNA: TGTGCCAGCAGCTTAGATCTCGTCACGTCCTATGGCTACACCTTC

clone size: .
V gene: TRBV7-2
J gene: TRBJ1-4
D gene: TRBD1
CDR3 protein: CASSIQGSANEKLFF
CDR3 DNA: TGTGCCAGCAGTATACAGGGGTCGGCTAATGAAAAACTGTTTTTT

clone size: .
V gene: TRBV25-1
J gene: TRBJ2-5
D gene: .
CDR3 protein: CASSESLETQYF
CDR3 DNA: TGTGCCAGCAGTGAATCACTAGAGACCCAGTACTTC

clone size: .
V gene: TRBV28
J gene: TRBJ2-3
D gene: .
CDR3 protein: CASTVGLDTQYF
CDR3 DNA: TGTGCCAGCACGGTCGGTTTGGATACGCAGTATTTT

clone size: .
V gene: TRBV5-6
J gene: TRBJ2-7
D gene: .
CDR3 protein: CASSLSPGPPYEQYF
CDR3 DNA: TGTGCCAGCAGCTTATCCCCGGGCCCTCCCTACGAGCAGTACTTC

clone size: .
V gene: TRBV9
J gene: TRBJ2-5
D gene: TRBD1
CDR3 protein: CASSSAPGGEGQETQYF
CDR3 DNA: TGTGCCAGCAGTTCCGCCCCAGGGGGCGAGGGGCAAGAGACCCAGTACTTC

clone size: .
V gene: TRBV11-3
J gene: TRBJ2-1
D gene: .
CDR3 protein: CASSSGGTAGTSSYNEQFF
CDR3 DNA: TGTGCCAGCAGCTCAGGCGGGACAGCCGGGACTAGCTCCTACAATGAGCAGTTCTTC

clone size: .
V gene: TRBV6-5
J gene: TRBJ2-5
D gene: .
CDR3 protein: CASSPAKGPPETQYF
CDR3 DNA: TGTGCCAGCAGTCCAGCAAAGGGACCTCCAGAGACCCAGTACTTC

clone size: .
V gene: TRBV30
J gene: TRBJ2-3
D gene: .
CDR3 protein: CAWSVGGRTDTQYF
CDR3 DNA: TGTGCCTGGAGTGTAGGCGGGCGCACAGATACGCAGTATTTT

clone size: .
V gene: TRBV5-4
J gene: TRBJ2-7
D gene: TRBD2
CDR3 protein: CASSLGTSGRYSYEQYF
CDR3 DNA: TGTGCCAGCAGCTTGGGGACTAGCGGGAGATACTCCTACGAGCAGTACTTC

clone size: .
V gene: TRBV6-4
J gene: TRBJ2-7
D gene: TRBD1
CDR3 protein: CASSDSPGQGVGEQYF
CDR3 DNA: TGTGCCAGCAGTGACTCCCCGGGACAGGGGGTCGGGGAGCAGTACTTC

clone size: .
V gene: TRBV19
J gene: TRBJ2-7
D gene: TRBD2
CDR3 protein: CASRLAGEQYF
CDR3 DNA: TGTGCCAGTAGGCTAGCGGGAGAGCAGTACTTC

clone size: .
V gene: TRBV6-1
J gene: TRBJ2-1
D gene: .
CDR3 protein: CASSDSRISEQFF
CDR3 DNA: TGTGCCAGCAGTGATTCTAGAATCAGCGAGCAGTTCTTC

clone size: once
V gene: TRBV7-2
J gene: TRBJ2-7
D gene: TRBD1
CDR3 protein: CASSLATGDTYEQYF
CDR3 DNA: TGTGCCAGCAGCTTAGCCACAGGGGATACCTACGAGCAGTACTTC

clone size: .
V gene: TRBV18
J gene: TRBJ2-7
D gene: .
CDR3 protein: CASSSSGANYEQYF
CDR3 DNA: TGTGCCAGCTCATCCAGCGGAGCAAACTACGAGCAGTACTTC

clone size: .
V gene: TRBV21-1
J gene: TRBJ1-5
D gene: .
CDR3 protein: CASSRSGGNQPQHF
CDR3 DNA: TGTGCCAGCAGCCGGTCCGGGGGTAATCAGCCCCAGCATTTT

clone size: few
V gene: TRBV5-4
J gene: TRBJ2-7
D gene: TRBD2
CDR3 protein: CASNIGGSSYEQYF
CDR3 DNA: TGTGCCAGCAACATCGGGGGGAGCTCCTACGAGCAGTACTTC

clone size: .
V gene: TRBV7-8
J gene: TRBJ1-5
D gene: TRBD1
CDR3 protein: CASSTSDKTSGTGSNQPQHF
CDR3 DNA: TGTGCCAGCAGCACCTCAGACAAAACTTCCGGGACAGGTAGCAATCAGCCCCAGCATTTT

clone size: .
V gene: TRBV7-9
J gene: TRBJ2-7
D gene: TRBD2
CDR3 protein: CASSLVWPSGSTGYEQYF
CDR3 DNA: TGTGCCAGCAGCTTAGTGTGGCCTAGCGGGAGTACTGGGTACGAGCAGTACTTC

clone size: medium-sized
V gene: TRBV5-5
J gene: TRBJ2-5
D gene: .
CDR3 protein: CASSFGEGPETQYF
CDR3 DNA: TGTGCCAGCAGCTTTGGTGAGGGCCCGGAGACCCAGTACTTC

clone size: .
V gene: TRBV14
J gene: TRBJ2-2
D gene: .
CDR3 protein: CASRSAGSHTGELFF
CDR3 DNA: TGTGCCAGCAGATCCGCCGGCTCACACACCGGGGAGCTGTTTTTT

clone size: once
V gene: TRBV10-1
J gene: TRBJ2-3
D gene: .
CDR3 protein: CASSDGSSGVDTQYF
CDR3 DNA: TGCGCCAGCAGTGATGGGAGCTCCGGTGTAGATACGCAGTATTTT

clone size: .
V gene: TRBV7-2
J gene: TRBJ1-5
D gene: TRBD1
CDR3 protein: CASSLSGQGLFQPQHF
CDR3 DNA: TGTGCCAGCAGCTTATCGGGACAGGGGTTGTTTCAGCCCCAGCATTTT

clone size: .
V gene: TRBV4-1
J gene: TRBJ2-7
D gene: TRBD2
CDR3 protein: CASSPPGLAGAGGSYEQYF
CDR3 DNA: TGCGCCAGCAGCCCACCGGGACTAGCGGGAGCGGGGGGCTCCTACGAGCAGTACTTC

clone size: .
V gene: TRBV7-9
J gene: TRBJ1-1
D gene: .
CDR3 protein: CASSETMNTEAFF
CDR3 DNA: TGTGCCAGCAGCGAAACCATGAACACTGAAGCTTTCTTT

clone size: .
V gene: TRBV6-5
J gene: TRBJ1-1
D gene: TRBD1
CDR3 protein: CASSFRQGGVPEAFF
CDR3 DNA: TGTGCCAGCAGTTTCCGACAGGGGGGTGTCCCTGAAGCTTTCTTT

clone size: .
V gene: TRBV10-1
J gene: TRBJ1-1
D gene: .
CDR3 protein: CASSELIRGGEAFF
CDR3 DNA: TGCGCCAGCAGTGAGTTGATTAGAGGCGGTGAAGCTTTCTTT

clone size: .
V gene: TRBV5-4
J gene: TRBJ1-1
D gene: .
CDR3 protein: CASRLQGNTEAFF
CDR3 DNA: TGTGCCAGCAGACTACAGGGGAACACTGAAGCTTTCTTT

clone size: .
V gene: TRBV18
J gene: TRBJ2-5
D gene: .
CDR3 protein: CASSREGTQETQYF
CDR3 DNA: TGTGCCAGCTCACGAGAGGGGACCCAAGAGACCCAGTACTTC

clone size: once
V gene: TRBV27
J gene: TRBJ1-4
D gene: .
CDR3 protein: CASSFGDSRTTNEKLFF
CDR3 DNA: TGTGCCAGCAGTTTCGGGGACTCCAGGACAACTAATGAAAAACTGTTTTTT

clone size: .
V gene: TRBV18
J gene: TRBJ2-7
D gene: .
CDR3 protein: CASSQSGTPSYEQYF
CDR3 DNA: TGTGCCAGCTCACAATCAGGGACACCGAGCTACGAGCAGTACTTC

clone size: .
V gene: TRBV11-2
J gene: TRBJ1-1
D gene: .
CDR3 protein: CASSLQGNTEAFF
CDR3 DNA: TGTGCCAGCAGCTTACAGGGGAACACTGAAGCTTTCTTT

clone size: .
V gene: TRBV19
J gene: TRBJ1-3
D gene: TRBD1
CDR3 protein: CASSLRTGGTGNTIYF
CDR3 DNA: TGTGCCAGTAGTCTGCGGACAGGGGGTACTGGAAACACCATATATTTT

clone size: .
V gene: TRBV5-1
J gene: TRBJ2-1
D gene: TRBD1
CDR3 protein: CASSPRDRGNEQFF
CDR3 DNA: TGCGCCAGCAGCCCCCGGGACAGGGGCAATGAGCAGTTCTTC

clone size: .
V gene: TRBV25-1
J gene: TRBJ2-7
D gene: TRBD1
CDR3 protein: CATQQGAQNYEQYF
CDR3 DNA: TGTGCCACCCAACAGGGGGCCCAGAACTACGAGCAGTACTTC

clone size: .
V gene: TRBV6-1
J gene: TRBJ2-1
D gene: .
CDR3 protein: CASSEAWAARQFF
CDR3 DNA: TGTGCCAGCAGTGAAGCTTGGGCAGCACGGCAGTTCTTC

clone size: .
V gene: TRBV7-2
J gene: TRBJ1-4
D gene: .
CDR3 protein: CASSSPTNEKLFF
CDR3 DNA: TGTGCCAGCAGCTCCCCAACTAATGAAAAACTGTTTTTT

clone size: few
V gene: TRBV28
J gene: TRBJ1-5
D gene: .
CDR3 protein: CASKRANQPQHF
CDR3 DNA: TGTGCCAGCAAGCGGGCAAATCAGCCCCAGCATTTT

clone size: .
V gene: TRBV27
J gene: TRBJ2-7
D gene: .
CDR3 protein: CASSLRKGDAMGYEQYF
CDR3 DNA: TGTGCCAGCAGTTTGAGAAAGGGGGACGCTATGGGCTACGAGCAGTACTTC

clone size: .
V gene: TRBV27
J gene: TRBJ1-1
D gene: .
CDR3 protein: CASSLLRDTEAFF
CDR3 DNA: TGTGCCAGCAGTCTCCTCCGGGACACTGAAGCTTTCTTT

clone size: .
V gene: TRBV6-6
J gene: TRBJ2-3
D gene: TRBD2
CDR3 protein: CASSTGTRRADTQYF
CDR3 DNA: TGTGCCAGCAGTACCGGGACTAGAAGGGCAGATACGCAGTATTTT

clone size: once
V gene: TRBV25-1
J gene: TRBJ1-2
D gene: TRBD1
CDR3 protein: CASSGLRQGGGYGYTF
CDR3 DNA: TGTGCCAGCAGTGGCCTCCGACAGGGTGGGGGTTATGGCTACACCTTC

clone size: .
V gene: TRBV2
J gene: TRBJ2-7
D gene: .
CDR3 protein: CASSPEYEQYF
CDR3 DNA: TGTGCCAGCAGTCCCGAGTACGAGCAGTACTTC

clone size: .
V gene: TRBV19
J gene: TRBJ2-2
D gene: .
CDR3 protein: CASSIPAGELFF
CDR3 DNA: TGTGCCAGTTCCATTCCGGCCGGGGAGCTGTTTTTT

clone size: .
V gene: TRBV4-1
J gene: TRBJ2-2
D gene: .
CDR3 protein: CASSQPGRTAGELFF
CDR3 DNA: TGCGCCAGCAGCCAACCTGGACGGACCGCCGGGGAGCTGTTTTTT

clone size: .
V gene: TRBV7-9
J gene: TRBJ2-7
D gene: .
CDR3 protein: CASSLGSNSYEQYF
CDR3 DNA: TGTGCCAGCAGCTTAGGTTCCAACAGCTACGAGCAGTACTTC

clone size: .
V gene: TRBV15
J gene: TRBJ1-2
D gene: TRBD1
CDR3 protein: CATSRDRTGGYIVNYGYTF
CDR3 DNA: TGTGCCACCAGCAGAGATCGGACAGGGGGCTATATAGTAAACTATGGCTACACCTTC

clone size: .
V gene: TRBV11-2
J gene: TRBJ1-1
D gene: .
CDR3 protein: CASSWGSWNTEAFF
CDR3 DNA: TGTGCCAGCAGCTGGGGATCGTGGAACACTGAAGCTTTCTTT

clone size: once
V gene: TRBV15
J gene: TRBJ2-3
D gene: TRBD2
CDR3 protein: CATSRAGGSGADTQYF
CDR3 DNA: TGTGCCACCAGCAGAGCGGGAGGCTCGGGGGCAGATACGCAGTATTTT